The 24 T cell receptor beta chains given below trace back to one sample, sequenced in a study of cytomegalovirus exposure and HLA in healthy donors. Primers included in the PCR were 60 Vbeta and 13 Jbeta primers. Data came from immunoSEQ multiplex PCR; TCRdb stores just in-frame clones and leaves some out. In the table there are 150,000 to 200,000 clones, roughly 79% of which are singletons. Sequencing was performed on PBMCs. The source of these receptors is a woman aged 25 to 39 in good health and CMV-seropositive.

This sequence joins TRBV30 and TRBJ2-5, with 7 bases lining up with TRBD1. The CDR3 has 13 amino acids. V was clipped by 3 bases and J by 5 bases; unmatched bases: 6. Germline-derived CDR1 and CDR2 are GTSNPN and SVGIG (reference sequence). CDR3 region: CAWSTGVLETQYF. CDR3 nucleotides: TGTGCCTGGAGCACAGGGGTACTCGAGACCCAGTACTTC.

The chain recombines TRBV5-1 with TRBJ1-3; tentatively, D is TRBD1 (5 bases). V lost 0 bases to trimming and J lost 4 bases, with 8 bases between them. The CDR3 is 14 amino acids. In germline, CDR1 is SGHRS, CDR2 YFSETQ. The CDR3 region has the DNA TGCGCCAGCAGCTTGGAAGACAGCGGAAACACCATATATTTT. It translates to CASSLEDSGNTIYF.

This chain joins TRBV19 and TRBJ1-5; 11 bases match TRBD1. In germline, CDR1 is LNHDA, CDR2 SQIVND (reference sequence). Germline trimming cut 6 bases from V and 6 bases from J; bases unmatched to any gene: 13. The CDR3 is 17 amino acids. The CDR3 bases are TGTGCCAGTAGCCACACAGGTGGGGACAGGGGGTTTCAGCCCCAGCATTTT. This sequence encodes CASSHTGGDRGFQPQHF.

This chain connects TRBV12-2 to TRBJ1-4; no DNA check was done on the table's D call, TRBD1. TRBV12-2 is classified as a pseudogene. The CDR3 extends over 17 amino acids. The chain's CDR3 is CASRLAPGISSNEKLFF. Here the CDR3 DNA reads TGTGCAAGTCGCTTAGCGCCAGGGATTTCGTCTAATGAAAAACTGTTTTTT.

This clone has just a few counts. DNA of the CDR3: TGCGCCAGCAGTGAGACAGGGGCTAACTCCTACGAGCAGTACTTC. This encodes CASSETGANSYEQYF. The rearrangement joins TRBV10-1 to TRBJ2-7; 7 nucleotides match TRBD1. The CDR3 loop spans 15 amino acids. CDR1 is WNHNN, CDR2 SYGVQD, per germline (reference sequence). Losses at the gene ends were 2 bases for V and 0 bases for J; bases not matched to a gene: 4.

The V call is TRBV9, the J call TRBJ2-7, with 7 bases that match TRBD2. CDR3 length equals 14 residues. V shed 0 bases, J shed 6 bases, and the junction held 6 bases outside the gene matches. Germline V gene sequence: CDR1 SGDLS, CDR2 YYNGEE. CDR3 residues: CASSVDQRGVEQYF. The CDR3 nucleotides read TGTGCCAGCAGCGTAGATCAGCGGGGAGTCGAGCAGTACTTC.

The V gene is TRBV2, the J gene TRBJ2-3, with TRBD1 matching over 11 bases. This CDR3 is built from 17 residues. Germline loops: CDR1 SNHLY, CDR2 FYNNEI. The V gene end was trimmed by 2 bases and the J gene end by 0 bases; junction bases not matched to a gene: 4. CDR3 DNA sequence: TGTGCCAGCAGTGAAAGGACAGGGGGCAGGAGCACAGATACGCAGTATTTT. Protein product: CASSERTGGRSTDTQYF.

The CDR3 nucleotides are TGTGCCAGCAGCGTACGCCCGGGACAAGACTCTGGAAACACCATATATTTT. The encoded protein is CASSVRPGQDSGNTIYF. The chain couples TRBV9 to TRBJ1-3, with D perhaps matching TRBD1 (6 bases). The germline gives CDR1 SGDLS, CDR2 YYNGEE. The CDR3 sequence is 17 residues long. V lost 1 base to trimming and J lost 0 bases, with 14 bases between them. Full variable domain (rest looked up from reference TRBV9 and TRBJ1-3): DSGVTQTPKHLITATGQRVTLRCSPRSGDLSVYWYQQSLDQGLQFLIQYYNGEERAKGNILERFSAQQFPDLHSELNLSSLELGDSALYFCASSVRPGQDSGNTIYFGEGSWLTVV.

The CDR3 nucleotides are TGTGCCAGCAGCTTAGGAGCGGGAGTACGAGGAGAGCAGTACTTC. Its protein is CASSLGAGVRGEQYF. The chain uses TRBV11-2 and TRBJ2-7, with 8 bases lining up with TRBD2. Germline V CDR1 and CDR2: SGHAT, FQNNGV. The CDR3 extends over 15 amino acids. Trimming took 1 base from V and 7 from J; bases not matched to a gene: 9.

The chain employs TRBV5-4 and TRBJ2-1; D might be TRBD1 (5 bases). Trimming removed 0 bases at V and 3 bases at J, with 10 bases between. The CDR3 covers 15 residues. CDR1 and CDR2 from the germline V gene are SGHNT and YYREEE (reference sequence). CDR3 nucleotide sequence: TGTGCCAGCAGCTTGGACAGGACGAGCTACAATGAGCAGTTCTTC. Residues: CASSLDRTSYNEQFF.

The chain couples TRBV6-5 to TRBJ2-7; D is unresolved. Per germline, CDR1 MNHEY and CDR2 SVGAGI. Trimming removed 0 bases from V and 2 bases from J, with 5 bases in between. There are 13 residues in the CDR3. CDR3 loop: CASSYSLTYEQYF. The CDR3 DNA is TGTGCCAGCAGTTACTCCCTTACCTACGAGCAGTACTTC.

The chain is built from TRBV5-6 and TRBJ2-7, with 8 bases that match TRBD1. In germline, CDR1 is SGHDT, CDR2 YYEEEE. The CDR3 is made up of 13 amino acids. The ends lost 5 bases at V and 1 base at J; junction bases unmatched: 2. CDR3 nucleotides: TGTGCCAGCAGGACAGGGGCTTCCTACGAGCAGTACTTC. This translates into CASRTGASYEQYF.

The V gene is TRBV7-2, the J gene TRBJ1-1, with TRBD1 as a possible D gene (6 bases). The V end was cut by 6 bases, the J end by 4 bases, with 15 bases between. Germline CDR1 reads SGHTA; CDR2 reads FQGNSA. The CDR3 runs to 14 residues. The CDR3 is CASRYQGRGTEAFF. The CDR3 region has the DNA TGTGCCAGCAGGTATCAGGGGAGGGGCACTGAAGCTTTCTTT.

The chain is built from TRBV11-3 and TRBJ2-7; D gene unclear. This CDR3 has 14 amino acids. Germline lookup yields CDR1 SGHNT and CDR2 YENEEA. Trimming stripped 0 bases from V and 1 base from J, with 7 bases between. As DNA, the CDR3 is TGTGCCAGCAGCTTAGATGTCGGTTCCTACGAGCAGTACTTC. This sequence encodes CASSLDVGSYEQYF. Full variable domain (rest looked up from reference TRBV11-3 and TRBJ2-7): EAGVVQSPRYKIIEKKQPVAFWCNPISGHNTLYWYLQNLGQGPELLIRYENEEAVDDSQLPKDRFSAERLKGVDSTLKIQPAELGDSAVYLCASSLDVGSYEQYFGPGTRLTVT.

V and J are TRBV30 and TRBJ1-6; unclear D gene. CDR1 is GTSNPN, CDR2 SVGIG, per germline (reference sequence). This CDR3 has 14 amino acids. V was trimmed by 1 base and J by 7 bases, leaving 11 bases between them. The DNA for the CDR3 is TGTGCCTGGAGTGCCCGCCGAGGGAATTCACCCCTCCACTTT. Translated, it gives CAWSARRGNSPLHF.

The rearrangement joins TRBV2 to TRBJ1-5, with a tentative D call TRBD1 (5 bases). This CDR3 is 13 amino acids long. Germline loops: CDR1 SNHLY, CDR2 FYNNEI. The germline V and J ends were trimmed by 6 bases and 5 bases, with 11 bases remaining between them. The CDR3 sequence: CASRLWGDQPQHF. The CDR3, as DNA: TGTGCCAGCAGGCTTTGGGGGGATCAGCCCCAGCATTTT.

This sequence joins TRBV18 and TRBJ2-2, with 11 bases aligning to TRBD2. The J segment lost 5 bases and the V segment lost 6 bases, leaving 11 bases of the junction unmatched. Germline CDR1 reads KGHSH; CDR2 reads LQKENI. This CDR3 has 17 amino acids. The CDR3 DNA reads as TGTGCCAGCTCGCAAACCGGGACTAGCGGAGAAACCGGGGAGCTGTTTTTT. Its protein product is CASSQTGTSGETGELFF.

This clone was counted once. J is TRBJ2-5 and V is TRBV2; TRBD1 might be the D (7 bases). The CDR3 consists of 13 residues. In germline, CDR1 is SNHLY, CDR2 FYNNEI. Trimming took off 8 bases at V and 5 bases at J, with 15 bases between the two ends. CDR3 in DNA: TGTGCCAGCGGCAGGGACAGCGGGGAGACCCAGTACTTC. Translating it yields CASGRDSGETQYF.

J is TRBJ1-1 and V is TRBV12-1. TRBV12-1 is an annotated pseudogene. The CDR3 is 16 residues long. The DNA for the CDR3 is TGTGCCAGCAGCTTTTCCCTACTCGAGGCGAACACTGAAGCTTTCTTT. It codes for CASSFSLLEANTEAFF.

The chain carries TRBV2 and TRBJ1-4; a possible D gene is TRBD1 (6 bases). From germline, CDR1 is SNHLY and CDR2 FYNNEI. V lost 5 bases and J lost 8, with 15 bases in between. This CDR3 has 14 residues. The CDR3 DNA reads as TGTGCCAGCAGTCGTCGACAGGTCGGGGAAAAACTGTTTTTT. Translation: CASSRRQVGEKLFF.

This chain joins TRBV6-5 and TRBJ2-1; D is possibly TRBD2 (5 bases). Trimming removed 5 bases from V and 1 base from J, with 12 bases in between. The CDR3 totals 15 residues. The V gene's germline CDR1 is MNHEY and CDR2 SVGAGI. The DNA of the CDR3 is TGTGCCAGCAGTCCAGGACTGAATTCCTACAATGAGCAGTTCTTC. Its protein product is CASSPGLNSYNEQFF.

This sequence joins TRBV5-1 and TRBJ1-2, with 11 bases aligning to TRBD1. The trim removed 4 bases at V and 7 bases at J, leaving 3 bases unmatched. Germline V gives CDR1 SGHRS, CDR2 YFSETQ. The CDR3 is 13 residues long. The CDR3 DNA follows: TGCGCCAGCAGCGAGGGACAGGGGGGTGGCTACACCTTC. Its protein product is CASSEGQGGGYTF. The complete variable domain, with remaining parts taken from reference TRBV5-1 and TRBJ1-2, reads KAGVTQTPRYLIKTRGQQVTLSCSPISGHRSVSWYQQTPGQGLQFLFEYFSETQRNKGNFPGRFSGRQFSNSRSEMNVSTLELGDSALYLCASSEGQGGGYTFGSGTRLTVV.

The sample holds a few counts of this clone. This chain joins TRBV2 and TRBJ1-5; D unclear. V shed 4 bases and J shed 0 bases, with 4 bases lying between them. The CDR3 totals 13 residues. CDR1 and CDR2 (germline): SNHLY, FYNNEI. The CDR3 DNA sequence: TGTGCCAGCAGTGGCTATAGCAATCAGCCCCAGCATTTT. It is translated as CASSGYSNQPQHF. The whole variable domain, remainder taken from reference TRBV2 and TRBJ1-5, is EPEVTQTPSHQVTQMGQEVILRCVPISNHLYFYWYRQILGQKVEFLVSFYNNEISEKSEIFDDQFSVERPDGSNFTLKIRSTKLEDSAMYFCASSGYSNQPQHFGDGTRLSIL.

The chain recombines TRBV5-1 with TRBJ2-2; maybe TRBD1 (6 bases). Germline assignment: CDR1 SGHRS and CDR2 YFSETQ. Trimming cost V 4 bases and J 4 bases, with 14 bases left between them. The CDR3 runs 15 residues. The CDR3 nucleotides read TGCGCCAGCAGCCTCGCAACAGGGACCACCGGGGAGCTGTTTTTT. This sequence encodes CASSLATGTTGELFF.